Listed below are T cell receptor beta chains from one sample, sequenced in a study of cytomegalovirus exposure and HLA in healthy donors. Profiling relied on immunoSEQ multiplex PCR, and the TCRdb table lists in-frame clones only, not all of them. The table lists about 73,000 clones, around 75% of them singletons. Specimen: PBMCs. These TCRs come from a man between 65 and 79 years old in good health and CMV-seronegative. Both conserved end residues are part of each CDR3. Each record gives: CDR3 length, clone size, V gene, D gene, J gene, CDR3 DNA, CDR3 protein. D genes are given only for firm matches. Part of the rows lack a size; the others show once, few, many or a class for expanded clones.

13	.	TRBV28	.	TRBJ2-5	TGTGCCAGCAGTCTCGGACAGAAAGAGACCCAGTACTTC	CASSLGQKETQYF
14	.	TRBV18	TRBD1	TRBJ2-5	TGTGCCAGCTCTCTGACAGGGGACCAAGAGACCCAGTACTTC	CASSLTGDQETQYF
14	few	TRBV2	TRBD2	TRBJ2-2	TGTGCCAGCAGTATAGCGGGAAACACCGGGGAGCTGTTTTTT	CASSIAGNTGELFF
15	few	TRBV7-6	TRBD1	TRBJ1-1	TGTGCCAGCAGCCGGGGACAGGGGGGATCCACTGAAGCTTTCTTT	CASSRGQGGSTEAFF
15	.	TRBV27	TRBD1	TRBJ2-7	TGTGCCACCCAATTTGGGACAGGGGGGACCTACGAGCAGTACTTC	CATQFGTGGTYEQYF
12	.	TRBV2	.	TRBJ1-2	TGTGCCAGCAGTGGGACAGCCTATGGCTACACCTTC	CASSGTAYGYTF
15	.	TRBV5-1	TRBD1	TRBJ1-4	TGCGCCAGCAGCTATGGGCAGGGGGTAAATGAAAAACTGTTTTTT	CASSYGQGVNEKLFF
14	.	TRBV5-1	TRBD1	TRBJ1-2	TGCGCCAGCAGTATTGGGACAGGGCCCTATGGCTACACCTTC	CASSIGTGPYGYTF
16	.	TRBV7-9	.	TRBJ2-3	TGTGCCAACAGCTTTGAGGGGGTTACTAGCACAGATACGCAGTATTTT	CANSFEGVTSTDTQYF
15	once	TRBV28	TRBD1	TRBJ1-6	TGTGCCAGCAGTCCCCGACAGGGGTATCATTCACCCCTCCACTTT	CASSPRQGYHSPLHF
13	few	TRBV6-5	TRBD1	TRBJ1-6	TGTGCCAGCAGGGGACAGCTTAATTCACCCCTCCACTTT	CASRGQLNSPLHF
15	.	TRBV5-6	TRBD1	TRBJ1-2	TGTGCCAGCAGCACACAGGGGATGGCTTTCTATGGCTACACCTTC	CASSTQGMAFYGYTF
14	.	TRBV7-8	TRBD1	TRBJ1-1	TGTGCCAGCAGCTTCTCGGACAGGGACACTGAAGCTTTCTTT	CASSFSDRDTEAFF
14	.	TRBV7-9	.	TRBJ2-5	TGTGCCAGCAGCTTTTGGGAGGCCCCAGAGTCTCAGTACTTC	CASSFWEAPESQYF
14	.	TRBV28	.	TRBJ2-4	TGTGCCAGCAGTTATCCACAGTTGTTAAACATTCAGTACTTC	CASSYPQLLNIQYF
15	.	TRBV7-9	TRBD1	TRBJ1-4	TGTGCCAGCAGCTCGGGGACAGGGATAAATGAAAAACTGTTTTTT	CASSSGTGINEKLFF
13	.	TRBV19	.	TRBJ2-1	TGTGCCAGTAACCGCGGTTTATATAGTGAGCAGTTCTTC	CASNRGLYSEQFF
16	.	TRBV18	TRBD2	TRBJ2-5	TGTGCCAGCTCACCACGAATGACTAGCCCTCAAGAGACCCAGTACTTC	CASSPRMTSPQETQYF
13	.	TRBV18	.	TRBJ1-1	TGTGCCAGCTCCCGCGGGGGGGACACTGAAGCTTTCTTT	CASSRGGDTEAFF
14	.	TRBV14	.	TRBJ2-7	TGTGCCAGCAGCCGGAGGACAGACTCCTACGAGCAGTACTTC	CASSRRTDSYEQYF
15	.	TRBV6-1	TRBD2	TRBJ2-2	TGTGCCAGCCCCTCAACTAGCGGGAAGGCCGGGGAGCTGTTTTTT	CASPSTSGKAGELFF
11	.	TRBV28	.	TRBJ1-3	TGTGCCAGCAGAACCCTCGGTCACATATATTTT	CASRTLGHIYF
13	.	TRBV5-1	TRBD1	TRBJ1-2	TGCGCCAGCAGGTTGGACAGGGATAATGGCTACACCTTC	CASRLDRDNGYTF
15	.	TRBV10-3	TRBD2	TRBJ2-3	TGTGCCATCAGCGGAGCGGGAGGACCCACAGATACGCAGTATTTT	CAISGAGGPTDTQYF
15	.	TRBV5-1	TRBD2	TRBJ2-3	TGCGCCAGCAGCCCACTAGCGGGTTGGACGGATACGCAGTATTTT	CASSPLAGWTDTQYF
15	.	TRBV28	TRBD1	TRBJ2-2	TGTGCCAGCAGCCCCACAGACAGGGTTACCGGGGAGCTGTTTTTT	CASSPTDRVTGELFF
15	.	TRBV28	TRBD2	TRBJ2-7	TGTGCCAGCAGTTTGTCGGGGAGGGTGGCCATCGAGCAGTACTTC	CASSLSGRVAIEQYF
15	.	TRBV5-1	.	TRBJ2-3	TGCGCCAGCAGCTTGCAGGGGCAGACCACAGATACGCAGTATTTT	CASSLQGQTTDTQYF
16	.	TRBV6-1	TRBD1	TRBJ2-7	TGTGCCAGCAGTGAAGGTCTAGGACAGGGGGCCCACGAGCAGTACTTC	CASSEGLGQGAHEQYF
12	.	TRBV7-2	.	TRBJ1-2	TGTGCCAGCAGCCCAGGGGTCAGCTCGTACACCTTC	CASSPGVSSYTF
15	once	TRBV11-2	.	TRBJ1-4	TGTGCCAGCAGCTTAGTGTCCGGGGTCAATGAAAAACTGTTTTTT	CASSLVSGVNEKLFF
15	few	TRBV18	.	TRBJ1-5	TGTGCCAGCTCACCGGCCCCGAATAGCAATCAGCCCCAGCATTTT	CASSPAPNSNQPQHF
18	.	TRBV7-2	TRBD1	TRBJ1-6	TGTGCCAGCAGCTTATATTTAGGGACAGCCCAGCCCTATTCACCCCTCCACTTT	CASSLYLGTAQPYSPLHF
12	.	TRBV11-3	.	TRBJ2-5	TGTGCCAGCAGCACTATAATCGAGACCCAGTACTTC	CASSTIIETQYF
17	.	TRBV5-6	.	TRBJ1-5	TGTGCCAGCAGCTTGCGTGGTACGGGGTCGGGCAATCAGCCCCAGCATTTT	CASSLRGTGSGNQPQHF
15	.	TRBV7-2	.	TRBJ2-5	TGTGCCAGCAGCTTACATATATCGACAGCTAGGACCCAGTACTTC	CASSLHISTARTQYF
13	once	TRBV6-1	.	TRBJ2-1	TGTGCCAGCAGTGAAATCTGGCCCAATGAGCAGTTCTTC	CASSEIWPNEQFF
14	.	TRBV6-1	TRBD1	TRBJ2-5	TGTGCCAGCAGTCTTCGGACAGGGGGCCAGACCCAGTACTTC	CASSLRTGGQTQYF
14	few	TRBV7-6	TRBD1	TRBJ1-1	TGTGCCAGCAGCACTGGACAGGCGAACACTGAAGCTTTCTTT	CASSTGQANTEAFF